The 14 T cell receptor beta chains presented below share a single source sample, sequenced in a study of identical twins. TCRdb used MiXCR to reprocess the 5' RACE reads, holding one entry per CDR3 protein. The table includes 350,000 to 450,000 distinct CDR3 sequences, around 20% detected once. Sequenced: naive T cells sorted from blood. The receptor source for this set is a man aged 50 to 59 in good health.

This clonotype was found many times. V is TRBV24-1 and J is TRBJ2-5; 7 nucleotides agree with TRBD1. V lost 4 bases, J lost 3 bases, and 7 bases stayed unmatched. There are 15 residues in the CDR3. Per germline, CDR1 KGHDR and CDR2 SFDVKD. In nucleotides, the CDR3 is TGTGCCACCAGTGACCCCGGGACAGTCGAAGAGACCCAGTACTTC. This translates into CATSDPGTVEETQYF.

The rearrangement links TRBV20-1 to TRBJ1-6; D remains unclear. V was clipped by 6 bases and J by 7 bases, with 13 bases between them. This CDR3 is built from 13 residues. Germline V lookup: CDR1 DFQATT, CDR2 SNEGSKA (reference sequence). DNA for the CDR3: TGCAGTGCCGAGGGATATACGAATTCACCCCTCCACTTT. Translation gives CSAEGYTNSPLHF.

The CDR3 reads CSARMAELTYEQYF. For the CDR3, the DNA is TGCAGTGCTAGAATGGCGGAGCTCACCTACGAGCAGTACTTC. The chain is built from TRBV20-1 and TRBJ2-7; D unclear. This CDR3 region has 14 residues. CDR1 is DFQATT and CDR2 is SNEGSKA in the germline V gene (reference sequence). V lost 2 bases, J lost 2 bases, and 13 bases lay in between.

This sequence joins TRBV7-9 and TRBJ2-3; the match to TRBD2 covers 7 bases. The CDR3 is made up of 15 amino acids. Germline CDR1 reads SEHNR; CDR2 reads FQNEAQ (reference sequence). Trimming took 6 bases from V and 4 from J; bases not matched to a gene: 10. The CDR3 sequence: CASSSQRDFSDTQYF. DNA for the CDR3: TGTGCCAGCAGTTCGCAGCGGGATTTTTCAGATACGCAGTATTTT.

This sequence joins TRBV2 and TRBJ1-5, with D possibly being TRBD1 (5 bases). Per germline, CDR1 SNHLY and CDR2 FYNNEI. The CDR3 has 13 residues. Trimming stripped 4 bases from V and 6 bases from J, with 10 bases between. The CDR3 region is CASSGGGSQPQHF. CDR3 nucleotide sequence: TGTGCCAGCAGTGGGGGGGGAAGTCAGCCCCAGCATTTT.

This clonotype was seen a handful of times. This chain connects TRBV27 to TRBJ2-3; 7 bases are a match to TRBD1. This CDR3 has 18 amino acids. After removal of 6 bases from V and 1 base from J, the junction contained 16 bases not matched to a gene. Looked up from germline, CDR1 is MNHEY and CDR2 is SMNVEV (reference sequence). The CDR3 bases are TGTGCCAGCAGCTATTCCCCCCCGGGACAGTTGCGCACAGATACGCAGTATTTT. It translates to CASSYSPPGQLRTDTQYF.

This clonotype was picked up many times. The V gene is TRBV5-1, the J gene TRBJ2-1; 11 bases agree with TRBD1. V gave up 6 bases and J gave up 7 bases; unmatched junction bases: 9. In germline, CDR1 is SGHRS, CDR2 YFSETQ. The CDR3 is 15 amino acids. The CDR3 DNA is TGCGCCAGCACCATCACCGGGACAGGGGGAAATGAGCAGTTCTTC. It is translated as CASTITGTGGNEQFF.

This clonotype has ten or more counts. For the CDR3, the DNA is TGTGCCAGCAGCGCTTGGGAATTCAATGAGCAGTTCTTC. As protein: CASSAWEFNEQFF. The chain joins TRBV2 to TRBJ2-1, with unresolved D. CDR1 is SNHLY, CDR2 FYNNEI, per germline. The CDR3 is 13 amino acids. V lost 6 bases, J lost 6 bases, and 12 bases lay in between.

This clonotype has at least ten counts. This chain connects TRBV5-6 to TRBJ2-5; 11 bases map to TRBD2. CDR3 length equals 15 residues. The trim removed 0 bases at V and 7 bases at J, leaving 5 bases unmatched. Germline V CDR1 and CDR2: SGHDT, YYEEEE. The CDR3 nucleotides are TGTGCCAGCAGCTTGGAGGGGACTAGCGGAGGGACCCAGTACTTC. Amino acid sequence: CASSLEGTSGGTQYF.

In this sample, this clonotype turned up a few times. V gene TRBV10-3 combines with J gene TRBJ2-7; possibly TRBD1 for D (6 bases). The CDR3 runs 13 residues. From germline, CDR1 is ENHRY and CDR2 SYGVKD. V was shortened by 4 bases and J by 5 bases, with 12 bases between the two germline ends. The CDR3 sequence is CAISARGRDEQYF. DNA of the CDR3: TGTGCCATCAGTGCCAGGGGTCGGGACGAGCAGTACTTC.

This clonotype was recorded a few times. V is TRBV10-3 and J is TRBJ2-5, with 7 nucleotides matching TRBD2. Germline assignment: CDR1 ENHRY and CDR2 SYGVKD. This CDR3 region has 16 residues. V lost 3 bases and J lost 1; bases outside the gene matches: 8. CDR3 sequence reads: CAISDGSSGAQETQYF. CDR3 nucleotides: TGTGCCATCAGTGATGGGTCTAGCGGTGCCCAAGAGACCCAGTACTTC.

The chain joins TRBV6-5 to TRBJ2-3; D is perhaps TRBD1 (6 bases). This CDR3 contains 15 residues. The germline V gene has CDR1 MNHEY and CDR2 SVGAGI. V was cut by 0 bases and J by 4 bases, with 11 bases left in between. CDR3 in amino acids: CASSYSRGWADTQYF. In nucleotides, the CDR3 is TGTGCCAGCAGTTACTCAAGGGGGTGGGCAGATACGCAGTATTTT.

This clonotype has ten or more counts. CDR3 in amino acids: CASKDTRGPNEQFF. CDR3 nucleotide sequence: TGTGCCAGCAAAGACACTCGGGGCCCCAATGAGCAGTTCTTC. This chain links TRBV28 with TRBJ2-1; D tentatively reads TRBD1 or TRBD2 (5 bases each). The ends were cut back, 7 bases at V and 6 bases at J, with 16 bases in the middle. The CDR3 is made up of 14 amino acids. Germline V gives CDR1 MDHEN, CDR2 SYDVKM.

The table lists this clonotype with many counts. The gene calls are TRBV5-1 and TRBJ1-6; no clear D. V was cut by 4 bases and J by 7 bases, with 9 bases left in between. This CDR3 has 13 amino acids. The germline V gene has CDR1 SGHRS and CDR2 YFSETQ. The CDR3 DNA reads TGCGCCAGCAGCGGAAATAAAAATTCACCCCTCCACTTT. It codes for CASSGNKNSPLHF.